The entry below gives a single T cell receptor (beta chain) sequence along with its context. Its target is unknown. These data are taken from a study of identical twins. Using its own MiXCR run on the 5' RACE reads, TCRdb lists one record per CDR3 protein. The top ten hold just under 3% of the sample, which has some 440,000 distinct CDR3 sequences, 20% to 25% seen once. Overall study results and limits: The study based its conclusions on cross-sectional statistical analysis and did not follow the same donors.

Another study also made use of these data, one on T cells expressing NK-cell markers. That paper adds: Seven of eight sequenced donors tested HCMV-seropositive; one tested seronegative. The use of an anti-gamma-delta TCR antibody, which was added in several experiments, restricted sorting to T cells expressing alpha-beta TCR.

Input material: CD4+ T cells sorted from blood. The receptor was derived from a woman aged 18-35 years in good health.

CDR3 DNA: TGCGCCAGCAGCCAAGCAGGGGTCACTGAAGCTTTCTTT. It specifies CASSQAGVTEAFF. This rearrangement joins TRBV4-1 to TRBJ1-1, with D perhaps matching TRBD1 (6 bases). V was pared by 1 base and J by 4 bases, with 7 bases between. The CDR3 spans 13 residues. In germline, CDR1 is MGHRA, CDR2 YSYEKL.